This TCR beta chain was retrieved from a study of cytomegalovirus exposure and HLA in healthy donors. PCR involved 60 Vbeta and 13 Jbeta primers. This table comes from immunoSEQ multiplex PCR, and its TCRdb copy is limited to in-frame clones, with some not included. The table shows 110,000 to 150,000 clones, with approximately 82% occurring only once. In the case of this clone: Its antigen is not known.

The V gene lost 0 bases and the J gene lost 6 bases, with 8 bases spanning the gap. There are 14 residues in the CDR3. Germline CDR1 and CDR2: MNHNS and SASEGT. Findings and caveats of the study: Sequencing depth roughly uniform across donors was assumed in presence/absence analyses.

This receptor was taken from a woman in her forties in good health and CMV-seronegative. Sequencing was done on a sample of PBMCs. This chain links TRBV6-1 with TRBJ1-4, with unresolved D. CDR3 protein: CASSEAGKDEKLFF. Here the CDR3 DNA reads TGTGCCAGCAGTGAAGCGGGCAAGGATGAAAAACTGTTTTTT.